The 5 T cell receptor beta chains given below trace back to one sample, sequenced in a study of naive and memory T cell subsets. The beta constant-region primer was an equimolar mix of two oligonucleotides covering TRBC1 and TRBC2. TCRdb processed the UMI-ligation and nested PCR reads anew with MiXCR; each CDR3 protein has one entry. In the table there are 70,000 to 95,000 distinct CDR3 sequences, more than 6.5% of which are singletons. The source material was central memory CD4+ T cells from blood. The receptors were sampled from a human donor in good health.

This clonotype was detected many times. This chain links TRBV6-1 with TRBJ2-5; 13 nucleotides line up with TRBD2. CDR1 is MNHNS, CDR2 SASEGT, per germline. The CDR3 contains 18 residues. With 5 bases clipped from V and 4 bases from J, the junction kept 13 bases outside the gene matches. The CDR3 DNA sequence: TGTGCCAGCAGTCCTAGGCTGGGGACTAGCGGGGCTTTAGAGACCCAGTACTTC. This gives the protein CASSPRLGTSGALETQYF.

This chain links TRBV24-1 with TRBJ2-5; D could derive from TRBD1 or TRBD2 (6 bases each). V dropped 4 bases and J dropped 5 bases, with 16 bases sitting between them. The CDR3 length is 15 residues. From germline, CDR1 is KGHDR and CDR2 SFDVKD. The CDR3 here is CATSEPGAQGETQYF. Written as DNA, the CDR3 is TGTGCCACCAGTGAGCCGGGAGCGCAGGGGGAGACCCAGTACTTC.

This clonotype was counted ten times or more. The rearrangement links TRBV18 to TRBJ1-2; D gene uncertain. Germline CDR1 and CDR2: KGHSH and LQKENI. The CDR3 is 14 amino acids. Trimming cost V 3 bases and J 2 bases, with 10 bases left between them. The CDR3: CASSPLAGNYGYTF. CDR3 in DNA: TGTGCCAGCTCACCTCTGGCCGGAAACTATGGCTACACCTTC.

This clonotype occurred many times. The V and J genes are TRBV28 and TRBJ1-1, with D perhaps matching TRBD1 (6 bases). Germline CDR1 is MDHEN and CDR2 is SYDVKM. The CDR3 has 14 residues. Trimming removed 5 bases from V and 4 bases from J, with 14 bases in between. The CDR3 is CASSAQGLVTEAFF. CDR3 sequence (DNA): TGTGCCAGCAGTGCTCAGGGGTTGGTCACTGAAGCTTTCTTT.

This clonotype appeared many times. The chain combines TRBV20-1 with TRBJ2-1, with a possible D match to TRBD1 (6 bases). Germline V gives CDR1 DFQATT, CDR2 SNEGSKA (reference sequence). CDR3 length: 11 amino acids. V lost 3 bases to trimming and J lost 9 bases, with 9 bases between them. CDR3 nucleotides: TGCAGTGCTAGGGGCAGGGGTGAGCAGTTCTTC. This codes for CSARGRGEQFF.